This T cell receptor (beta chain) was identified during a study of shared clonotypes between healthy human individuals. Only in-frame clones appear in the TCRdb table, and some are missing; sequencing was by immunoSEQ multiplex PCR. The repertoire holds roughly 2.5 million clones, with around 90% as singletons. The germline V gene has CDR1 SEHNR and CDR2 FQNEAQ (reference sequence). Deletions cut 5 bases from V and 3 bases from J, with 21 bases between. This CDR3 comprises 17 residues. The chain uses TRBV7-9 and TRBJ2-3; a possible D gene is TRBD2 (5 bases). The sequence was collected from a man between 18 and 35 years old in good health. The sample consisted of naive CD4+ T cells sorted from blood. Noted subset: CD45RA+ positively selected. CDR3 protein: CASSPRPLGRGTDTQYF. CDR3 sequence (DNA): TGTGCCAGCAGCCCCAGACCACTCGGGCGAGGGACAGATACGCAGTATTTT.